The 13 T cell receptor beta chains given below trace back to one sample, sequenced in a study of response to subunit inactivated influenza vaccine. TCRdb reanalysed the RT-PCR reads using MiXCR and keeps one entry per CDR3 protein. Among roughly 620,000 distinct CDR3 sequences listed, over 9% were seen once. These data also featured in a second study, about T cells expressing NK-cell markers. That report adds: 5'RACE template switching with UMIs generated TCR beta cDNA.

The material sequenced was PBMCs from blood, taken on the day of vaccination. The source is a man aged 50 to 59 who received an inactivated influenza vaccine.

Note on this clonotype: A much larger clone sits a single nucleotide away, making a read error possible. The chain is built from TRBV30 and TRBJ1-5; no clear D. V was trimmed by 0 bases and J by 0 bases, leaving 3 bases between them. The CDR3 covers 13 residues. The germline V gene encodes CDR1 GTSNPN and CDR2 SVGIG (reference sequence). DNA of the CDR3: TGTGCCTGGAGTGTAAATAGCAATCAGCCCCAGCATTTT. It is translated as CAWSVNSNQPQHF.

This clonotype was seen more than once but under ten times. This chain uses TRBV12-3 or TRBV12-4 with TRBJ2-7, with 11 bases matching TRBD2. V dropped 6 bases and J dropped 4; count of bases not matched to a gene: 5. The CDR3 has 14 residues. CDR3 region: CASSLTSGKYEQYF. The CDR3 nucleotides read TGTGCCAGCAGCCTGACTAGCGGGAAGTACGAGCAGTACTTC.

This chain connects TRBV11-2 to TRBJ2-3; 9 bases align to TRBD1. Germline V CDR1 and CDR2: SGHAT, FQNNGV. The CDR3 contains 18 residues. V gave up 5 bases and J gave up 6 bases; unmatched junction bases: 18. CDR3 amino acids: CASSPAGTGPLDFDTQYF. The DNA of the CDR3 is TGTGCCAGCAGCCCGGCCGGGACAGGGCCTCTAGATTTCGATACGCAGTATTTT.

V usage is TRBV27 and J usage is TRBJ1-5; D uncertain. CDR3 size: 9 residues. CDR1 is MNHEY and CDR2 is SMNVEV in the germline V gene (reference sequence). The ends were cut back, 11 bases at V and 7 bases at J, with 6 bases in the middle. Written as DNA, the CDR3 is TGTGCCGGCTCACAGCCCCAGCATTTT. As protein: CAGSQPQHF.

This clonotype came up a few times. This chain uses TRBV10-3 with TRBJ2-7, with D unresolved. This CDR3 region has 14 residues. Trimming removed 4 bases at V and 4 bases at J, with 14 bases between. In germline, CDR1 is ENHRY, CDR2 SYGVKD. The CDR3 sequence: CAISGADTQYEQYF. CDR3 sequence (DNA): TGTGCCATCAGTGGGGCCGATACCCAGTACGAGCAGTACTTC.

The sample holds one count of this clonotype. The CDR3 nucleotides are TGTGCCAGCAGCTTAGTAGGGGGCCTCGGAAACATTCAGTACTTC. It specifies CASSLVGGLGNIQYF. V and J are TRBV7-8 and TRBJ2-4; TRBD1 agrees at 7 bases. The CDR3 spans 15 residues. Losses at the gene ends were 1 base for V and 6 bases for J; bases not matched to a gene: 6. Per germline, CDR1 SGHVS and CDR2 FQNEAQ.

This sequence joins TRBV20-1 and TRBJ2-1, with D perhaps assigned TRBD1 or TRBD2 (6 bases each). This CDR3 comprises 15 residues. CDR1 is DFQATT, CDR2 SNEGSKA, per germline (reference sequence). Trimming left V 3 bases short and J 4 bases short, with 16 bases between. CDR3 sequence (DNA): TGCAGTGCTAGGGAGGGACATCGAATTTACAATGAGCAGTTCTTC. Protein product: CSAREGHRIYNEQFF.

This clonotype was detected a few times. The CDR3 spells CASSQVGTGRRNTGELFF. Written as DNA, the CDR3 is TGCGCCAGCAGCCAAGTGGGGACAGGGAGGCGGAACACCGGGGAGCTGTTTTTT. The chain is built from TRBV4-1 and TRBJ2-2; 9 bases are a match to TRBD1. This CDR3 is built from 18 residues. Germline V gene lookup returns CDR1 MGHRA and CDR2 YSYEKL. V was clipped by 1 base and J by 1 base; unmatched bases: 7.

The chain combines TRBV27 with TRBJ2-7; D might be TRBD1 (5 bases). This CDR3 spans 14 amino acids. V shed 7 bases and J shed 4 bases, with 17 bases lying between them. CDR1 and CDR2 from the germline V gene are MNHEY and SMNVEV (reference sequence). CDR3 DNA sequence: TGTGCCAGCACCCCCGTGGCAGGGATTTACGAGCAGTACTTC. Amino acids: CASTPVAGIYEQYF.

This chain uses TRBV2 with TRBJ2-3; D gene uncertain. Trimming removed 6 bases from V and 9 bases from J, with 16 bases in between. The CDR3 totals 13 residues. Germline V gives CDR1 SNHLY, CDR2 FYNNEI. Here the CDR3 reads CASSPLLQGTQYF. The CDR3 DNA reads as TGTGCCAGCAGCCCGCTTCTCCAAGGCACGCAGTATTTT.

The rearrangement uses TRBV12-3 or TRBV12-4 and TRBJ2-5; 9 bases map to TRBD2. V dropped 2 bases and J dropped 5; count of bases not matched to a gene: 12. CDR3 size: 17 residues. CDR3 amino acids: CASSLRRPSGMGETQYF. DNA of the CDR3: TGTGCCAGCAGTTTAAGGCGTCCTAGCGGGATGGGGGAGACCCAGTACTTC.

The CDR3 here is CASSQERDTYEQYF. CDR3 nucleotides: TGCGCCAGCAGCCAAGAGCGGGACACCTACGAGCAGTACTTC. The chain carries TRBV4-3 and TRBJ2-7; perhaps D is TRBD1 or TRBD2 (6 bases each). Trimming cost V 0 bases and J 2 bases, with 8 bases left between them. From germline, CDR1 is LGHNA and CDR2 YSLEER. This CDR3 spans 14 amino acids.

The gene calls are TRBV12-3 or TRBV12-4 and TRBJ2-7, with 11 bases fitting TRBD2. Trimming took 8 bases from V and 3 from J; bases not matched to a gene: 9. The CDR3 is 15 amino acids. The CDR3 protein is CASDPGLAELYEQYF. The CDR3, as DNA: TGTGCCAGCGATCCGGGACTAGCGGAACTCTACGAGCAGTACTTC.